This T cell receptor (beta chain) appears in the sequencing data of a study of blood T cell repertoires in COVID-19. Turning to the study itself: From the United States, Italy and Spain came samples of acute and convalescent COVID-19. PBMCs, B-cell-depleted T cells, or T cells provided the cDNA or gDNA that made up the material.

The authors' processing: Amplification with reference gene primers provided the estimates of nucleated cell counts. Produced via immunoSEQ multiplex PCR; TCRdb's table is partial and in-frame only. D and trimming come from the DNA, and the V and J calls and clone size come from that table. The sample includes approximately 73,000 clones, roughly 89% of them seen just once. V gave up 1 base and J gave up 1 base, with 11 bases separating them. Germline V gives CDR1 MGHRA, CDR2 YSYEKL. The CDR3 loop spans 16 amino acids. Sequenced material: peripheral blood. The TCR was taken from an older man with acute or convalescent COVID-19. This sequence joins TRBV4-1 and TRBJ1-3, with TRBD1 as a possible D gene (5 bases). CDR3 sequence: CASSQVTRGSGNTIYF. The CDR3 DNA reads TGCGCCAGCAGCCAAGTTACCCGGGGGTCTGGAAACACCATATATTTT.